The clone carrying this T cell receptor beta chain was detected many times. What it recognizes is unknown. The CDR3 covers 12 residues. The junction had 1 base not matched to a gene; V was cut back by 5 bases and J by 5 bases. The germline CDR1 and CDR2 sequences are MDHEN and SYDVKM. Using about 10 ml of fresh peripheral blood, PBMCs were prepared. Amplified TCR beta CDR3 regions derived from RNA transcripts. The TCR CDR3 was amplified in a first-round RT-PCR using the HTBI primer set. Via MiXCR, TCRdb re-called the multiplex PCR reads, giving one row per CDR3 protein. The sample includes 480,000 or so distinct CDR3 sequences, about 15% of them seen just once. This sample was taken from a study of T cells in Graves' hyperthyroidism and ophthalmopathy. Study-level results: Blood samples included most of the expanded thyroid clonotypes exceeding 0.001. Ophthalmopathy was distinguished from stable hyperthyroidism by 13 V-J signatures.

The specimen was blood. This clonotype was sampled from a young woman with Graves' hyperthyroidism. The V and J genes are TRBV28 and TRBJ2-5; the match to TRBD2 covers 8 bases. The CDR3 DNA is TGTGCCAGCAGTACTAGCGGCGAGACCCAGTACTTC. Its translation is CASSTSGETQYF.